Listed below are T cell receptor beta chains from one sample, sequenced in a study of blood T cell repertoires in COVID-19. Profiled with immunoSEQ multiplex PCR; TCRdb holds only in-frame clones, not every one. The sample lists tens of thousands of clones, 89% seen once, with around 45% in the top ten. Sequencing used peripheral blood. All receptors come from a woman aged 60-75 years with COVID-19, enrolled during active disease. Each CDR3 is given with its conserved first and last residue. The order of the fields is D gene, V gene, clone size, J gene, CDR3 protein, CDR3 DNA. The D gene is left open where the match is weak. Clone sizes are given selectively: once, few, many, or a class where the clone is expanded.

D gene: .; V gene: TRBV25-1; clone size: .; J gene: TRBJ2-3; CDR3 protein: CASTGLYTQYF; CDR3 DNA: TGTGCCAGCACCGGGTTGTATACGCAGTATTTT
D gene: TRBD2; V gene: TRBV6-5; clone size: once; J gene: TRBJ2-7; CDR3 protein: CASSLTSGSPQYF; CDR3 DNA: TGTGCCAGCAGCCTGACTAGCGGGAGTCCCCAGTACTTC
D gene: .; V gene: TRBV6-2/TRBV6-3; clone size: .; J gene: TRBJ2-5; CDR3 protein: CASSLAQETQYF; CDR3 DNA: TGTGCCAGCAGCCTGGCCCAAGAGACCCAGTACTTC
D gene: .; V gene: TRBV6-1; clone size: .; J gene: TRBJ1-2; CDR3 protein: CASSEPGDGPNYGYTF; CDR3 DNA: TGTGCCAGCAGTGAACCAGGGGACGGCCCTAACTATGGCTACACCTTC
D gene: .; V gene: TRBV3-1/TRBV3-2; clone size: .; J gene: TRBJ1-2; CDR3 protein: CASSQTGSYGYTF; CDR3 DNA: TGTGCCAGCAGCCAGACAGGTAGCTATGGCTACACCTTC
D gene: .; V gene: TRBV3-1/TRBV3-2; clone size: .; J gene: TRBJ1-5; CDR3 protein: CASSQLRLRGRGNQPQHF; CDR3 DNA: TGTGCCAGCAGCCAACTACGCCTTAGGGGGAGGGGCAATCAGCCCCAGCATTTT
D gene: TRBD2; V gene: TRBV6-5; clone size: .; J gene: TRBJ2-5; CDR3 protein: CASRIGEGTQYF; CDR3 DNA: TGTGCCAGCAGAATCGGGGAGGGGACCCAGTACTTC
D gene: .; V gene: TRBV5-4; clone size: .; J gene: TRBJ1-3; CDR3 protein: CASSFGQSGNTIYF; CDR3 DNA: TGTGCCAGCAGCTTCGGACAGTCTGGAAACACCATATATTTT
D gene: TRBD1; V gene: TRBV7-6; clone size: .; J gene: TRBJ2-5; CDR3 protein: CASSRYNRGETQYF; CDR3 DNA: TGTGCCAGCAGCCGTTATAACAGGGGAGAGACCCAGTACTTC
D gene: .; V gene: TRBV7-2; clone size: .; J gene: TRBJ1-3; CDR3 protein: CASSTTGLGNTIYF; CDR3 DNA: TGTGCCAGCAGTACGACTGGGTTGGGAAACACCATATATTTT
D gene: .; V gene: TRBV10-2; clone size: .; J gene: TRBJ2-3; CDR3 protein: CASSVPGAPTDTQYF; CDR3 DNA: TGCGCCAGCAGTGTACCGGGAGCCCCCACAGATACGCAGTATTTT
D gene: .; V gene: TRBV5-1; clone size: .; J gene: TRBJ2-1; CDR3 protein: CASSTGTPGNEQFF; CDR3 DNA: TGCGCCAGCAGCACCGGGACACCGGGTAATGAGCAGTTCTTC
D gene: .; V gene: TRBV6-2/TRBV6-3; clone size: .; J gene: TRBJ1-1; CDR3 protein: CASSYLWGAEAPF; CDR3 DNA: TGTGCCAGCAGTTACCTTTGGGGCGCTGAAGCTCCATTT
D gene: TRBD1; V gene: TRBV2; clone size: .; J gene: TRBJ1-2; CDR3 protein: CASSSDRGSNYGYTF; CDR3 DNA: TGTGCCAGCAGTTCCGACAGGGGGAGTAACTATGGCTACACCTTC
D gene: .; V gene: TRBV2; clone size: .; J gene: TRBJ2-2; CDR3 protein: CASGGDTNTGELFF; CDR3 DNA: TGTGCCAGCGGCGGGGATACGAACACCGGGGAGCTGTTTTTT
D gene: .; V gene: TRBV4-1; clone size: .; J gene: TRBJ1-6; CDR3 protein: CASSQAFYNSPLHF; CDR3 DNA: TGCGCCAGCAGCCAAGCGTTTTATAATTCACCCCTCCACTTT
D gene: .; V gene: TRBV7-9; clone size: .; J gene: TRBJ1-6; CDR3 protein: CASSLKRSDSPLHF; CDR3 DNA: TGTGCCAGCAGCTTAAAGCGGTCGGACTCACCCCTCCACTTT
D gene: .; V gene: TRBV10-3; clone size: .; J gene: TRBJ1-3; CDR3 protein: CAITGFRDTIYF; CDR3 DNA: TGTGCCATCACCGGATTTCGGGACACCATATATTTT
D gene: .; V gene: TRBV4-1; clone size: .; J gene: TRBJ1-2; CDR3 protein: CASSLAASGGQGGYTF; CDR3 DNA: TGCGCCAGCAGCCTTGCGGCGTCTGGGGGACAAGGTGGCTACACCTTC
D gene: .; V gene: TRBV6-5; clone size: .; J gene: TRBJ2-3; CDR3 protein: CASSYSRDTQYF; CDR3 DNA: TGTGCCAGCAGTTACTCGAGGGATACGCAGTATTTT
D gene: .; V gene: TRBV19; clone size: .; J gene: TRBJ1-2; CDR3 protein: CASSTYEEFVYTF; CDR3 DNA: TGTGCCAGTAGTACCTACGAGGAATTCGTCTACACCTTC